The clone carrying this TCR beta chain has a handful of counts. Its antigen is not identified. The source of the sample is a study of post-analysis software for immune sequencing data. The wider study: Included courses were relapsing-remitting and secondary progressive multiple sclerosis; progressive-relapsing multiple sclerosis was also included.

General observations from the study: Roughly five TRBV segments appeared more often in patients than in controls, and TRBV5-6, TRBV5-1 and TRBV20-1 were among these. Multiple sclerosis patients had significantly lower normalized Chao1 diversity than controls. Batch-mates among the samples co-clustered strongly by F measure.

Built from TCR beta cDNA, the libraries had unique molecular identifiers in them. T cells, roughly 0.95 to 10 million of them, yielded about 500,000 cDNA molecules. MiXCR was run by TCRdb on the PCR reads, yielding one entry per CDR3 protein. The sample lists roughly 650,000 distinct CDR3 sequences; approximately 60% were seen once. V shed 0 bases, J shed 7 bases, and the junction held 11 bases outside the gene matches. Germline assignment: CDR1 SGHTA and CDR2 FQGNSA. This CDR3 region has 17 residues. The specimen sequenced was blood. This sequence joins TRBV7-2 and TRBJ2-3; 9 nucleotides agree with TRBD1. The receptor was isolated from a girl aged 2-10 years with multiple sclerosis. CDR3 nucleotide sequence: TGTGCCAGCAGCTTAGCTCTTGGGACAGGGCGTCCAAATACGCAGTATTTT. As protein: CASSLALGTGRPNTQYF.